Presented here are 32 T cell receptor beta chains from one specimen sequenced in a study of PD-1 blockade in classical Hodgkin lymphoma (dated by TCRdb to about 2020). The time point label, read with the paper, signifies: cycle 2 day 1 (C2D1) of nivolumab. Every trial patient had relapsed after autologous stem cell transplantation, and cohorts A, B and C differed in prior brentuximab vedotin exposure. The protocol used for the library was the immunoSEQ multiplex PCR assay. This is the immuneACCESS table as TCRdb keeps it, with only in-frame sequences that have V and J called. A part of the clones is gone; compared with another copy, unresolved V genes explain less than half, and the rest is unexplained. Present in this sample are 75,000 to 100,000 clones, more than 80% of which were seen just once. The ten biggest clones cover roughly 15% of the sample. Specimen: peripheral blood mononuclear cells (PBMCs), collected before the second cycle of nivolumab. The receptors stem from a human donor with classical Hodgkin lymphoma.

V gene TRBV6-5 combines with J gene TRBJ2-5; D is tentatively TRBD1 or TRBD2 (5 bases each). V dropped 5 bases and J dropped 4 bases, with 17 bases sitting between them. Germline CDR1 MNHEY, CDR2 SVGAGI. This CDR3 has 15 amino acids. The CDR3 nucleotides read TGTGCCAGCAGTCCCCACGGGGCAAGCGTAGAGACCCAGTACTTC. It encodes CASSPHGASVETQYF.

CDR3 nucleotide sequence: TGTGCCAGCAGCTGGACAGGGGTCACCGGGGAGCTGTTTTTT. This gives the protein CASSWTGVTGELFF. The gene calls are TRBV5-6 and TRBJ2-2; 9 positions match TRBD1. Looked up from germline, CDR1 is SGHDT and CDR2 is YYEEEE. This CDR3 is 14 amino acids long. V dropped 3 bases and J dropped 4; count of bases not matched to a gene: 1. The complete variable domain, with remaining parts taken from reference TRBV5-6 and TRBJ2-2, reads DAGVTQSPTHLIKTRGQQVTLRCSPKSGHDTVSWYQQALGQGPQFIFQYYEEEERQRGNFPDRFSGHQFPNYSSELNVNALLLGDSALYLCASSWTGVTGELFFGEGSRLTVL.

The chain has TRBV30 and TRBJ2-7, with D possibly TRBD1 on 6 matching bases. The germline gives CDR1 GTSNPN, CDR2 SVGIG (reference sequence). CDR3 length equals 13 residues. Trimming stripped 4 bases from V and 6 bases from J, with 16 bases between. The CDR3 protein is CAWTQPGRGEQYF. CDR3 DNA: TGTGCCTGGACCCAACCTGGCAGGGGCGAGCAGTACTTC.

The V call is TRBV19, the J call TRBJ2-3, with 7 bases lining up with TRBD2. Germline-derived CDR1 and CDR2 are LNHDA and SQIVND (reference sequence). The V and J ends lost 1 base and 6 bases, in that order; junction bases with no gene match: 4. The CDR3 totals 14 residues. CDR3 region: CASSIGAGWDTQYF. In nucleotides, the CDR3 is TGTGCCAGTAGTATAGGAGCGGGATGGGATACGCAGTATTTT.

The chain recombines TRBV10-1 with TRBJ2-3; 10 bases agree with TRBD2. The CDR3 length is 17 residues. Germline V gene data show CDR1 as WNHNN and CDR2 as SYGVQD (reference sequence). V gave up 3 bases and J gave up 0 bases; unmatched junction bases: 6. CDR3 protein: CASSDPGLASSTDTQYF. CDR3 nucleotide sequence: TGCGCCAGCAGTGACCCGGGACTAGCGAGTAGCACAGATACGCAGTATTTT.

The chain is built from TRBV10-3 and TRBJ1-5; the D gene is possibly TRBD1 (5 bases). The CDR3 is 15 residues long. Germline V gene sequence: CDR1 ENHRY, CDR2 SYGVKD. The V end lost 3 bases, the J end lost 6 bases, and 15 bases lay between the germline ends. The CDR3 DNA is TGTGCCATCAGTGAAGGTCAGGGAACAACTCAGCCCCAGCATTTT. Its protein is CAISEGQGTTQPQHF.

This clone has only a few counts. The chain combines TRBV30 with TRBJ1-2; no definite D call. This CDR3 is 13 amino acids long. V shed 3 bases and J shed 7 bases, with 15 bases lying between them. The germline V gene encodes CDR1 GTSNPN and CDR2 SVGIG (reference sequence). The CDR3 sequence is CAWRTSAGSGYTF. CDR3 sequence (DNA): TGTGCCTGGAGGACTTCGGCGGGAAGTGGCTACACCTTC. The whole variable domain, remainder taken from reference TRBV30 and TRBJ1-2, is SQTIHQWPATLVQPVGSPLSLECTVEGTSNPNLYWYRQAAGRGLQLLFYSVGIGQISSEVPQNLSASRPQDRQFILSSKKLLLSDSGFYLCAWRTSAGSGYTFGSGTRLTVV.

This sequence joins TRBV4-1 and TRBJ1-5; 10 nucleotides line up with TRBD1. This CDR3 comprises 16 residues. Germline CDR1 reads MGHRA; CDR2 reads YSYEKL. The V segment lost 1 base and the J segment 0 bases; nucleotides outside the gene matches: 0. The CDR3 DNA reads TGCGCCAGCAGCCAAGGGACAGGGGGTAGCAATCAGCCCCAGCATTTT. Residues: CASSQGTGGSNQPQHF.

The DNA for the CDR3 is TGCGCCAGCAGTCCCACTAGCGGCCTCTACAATGAGCAGTTCTTC. Translation gives CASSPTSGLYNEQFF. The chain couples TRBV5-1 to TRBJ2-1, with 8 bases aligning to TRBD2. The V and J ends lost 5 bases and 3 bases, in that order; junction bases with no gene match: 7. The CDR3 runs to 15 residues. CDR1 and CDR2 from the germline V gene are SGHRS and YFSETQ.

The chain combines TRBV10-3 with TRBJ2-1; 7 bases are shared with TRBD2. Germline CDR1 reads ENHRY; CDR2 reads SYGVKD. This CDR3 spans 15 amino acids. V shed 4 bases and J 4 bases; nucleotides not matched to a gene: 7. In nucleotides, the CDR3 is TGTGCCATCAGTGGGGCGGGAGTAATGTACAATGAGCAGTTCTTC. It codes for CAISGAGVMYNEQFF.

The rearrangement joins TRBV19 to TRBJ2-3, with D unclear. CDR3 length: 13 residues. Germline CDR1 is LNHDA and CDR2 is SQIVND (reference sequence). V lost 5 bases and J 6 bases, leaving 12 bases between the germline ends. CDR3 DNA: TGTGCCAGTAGTCTCCGGAGCCAGGATACGCAGTATTTT. Translated, it gives CASSLRSQDTQYF. Looking up the rest from reference TRBV19 and TRBJ2-3 gives the full variable domain: DGGITQSPKYLFRKEGQNVTLSCEQNLNHDAMYWYRQDPGQGLRLIYYSQIVNDFQKGDIAEGYSVSREKKESFPLTVTSAQKNPTAFYLCASSLRSQDTQYFGPGTRLTVL.

This clone was recorded at least ten times. The genes are TRBV10-3 and TRBJ1-1, with a possible D match to TRBD1 (5 bases). The CDR3 spans 15 residues. CDR1 is ENHRY and CDR2 is SYGVKD in the germline V gene. The V end lost 11 bases, the J end lost 0 bases, and 19 bases lay between the germline ends. CDR3 sequence (DNA): TGTGCCGTTGGAGGGACGGCTTTAATGAACACTGAAGCTTTCTTT. This sequence encodes CAVGGTALMNTEAFF.

This clone was seen just once. The CDR3 sequence is CASSTGPSYGYTF. CDR3 DNA sequence: TGTGCCAGCAGCACCGGCCCAAGCTATGGCTACACCTTC. This chain connects TRBV5-5 to TRBJ1-2; unclear D gene. The CDR3 consists of 13 residues. The germline V gene has CDR1 SGHKS and CDR2 YYEKEE (reference sequence). V was shortened by 4 bases and J by 4 bases, with 11 bases between the two germline ends.

This clone was seen a single time. J is TRBJ2-5 and V is TRBV5-1; 9 nucleotides align to TRBD2. The V gene end was trimmed by 5 bases and the J gene end by 4 bases; junction bases not matched to a gene: 6. In germline, CDR1 is SGHRS, CDR2 YFSETQ. The CDR3 is 14 amino acids. The chain's CDR3 is CASRAGGGSETQYF. In DNA form, the CDR3 reads TGCGCCAGCAGAGCGGGAGGAGGTTCAGAGACCCAGTACTTC.

This chain joins TRBV2 and TRBJ1-1, with 8 bases aligning to TRBD1. The CDR3 spans 14 residues. CDR1 and CDR2 (germline): SNHLY, FYNNEI. V was pared by 6 bases and J by 4 bases, with 7 bases of the junction left unmatched. The CDR3 bases are TGTGCCAGCAGCAGGACAGGGCTGGGCACTGAAGCTTTCTTT. Translating gives CASSRTGLGTEAFF. Filled out from reference TRBV2 and TRBJ1-1, the complete variable domain reads EPEVTQTPSHQVTQMGQEVILRCVPISNHLYFYWYRQILGQKVEFLVSFYNNEISEKSEIFDDQFSVERPDGSNFTLKIRSTKLEDSAMYFCASSRTGLGTEAFFGQGTRLTVV.

This clone was picked up a small number of times. The chain employs TRBV18 and TRBJ2-5; TRBD2 matches at 9 bases. The CDR3 is 17 residues long. The V gene end was trimmed by 2 bases and the J gene end by 5 bases; junction bases not matched to a gene: 12. Germline CDR1 KGHSH, CDR2 LQKENI. The CDR3 loop reads CASSPGRSAGGVETQYF. The CDR3 DNA follows: TGTGCCAGCTCACCAGGTCGTTCAGCGGGAGGAGTGGAGACCCAGTACTTC.

The V gene is TRBV27, the J gene TRBJ2-3; 8 bases align to TRBD2. The CDR3 runs 16 residues. CDR1 is MNHEY, CDR2 SMNVEV, per germline (reference sequence). V shed 5 bases and J 4 bases; nucleotides not matched to a gene: 11. CDR3 DNA: TGTGCCAGCAGTCAGTCGGACCGCGGGGGGCCAGATACGCAGTATTTT. It specifies CASSQSDRGGPDTQYF.

The chain recombines TRBV12-5 with TRBJ1-2, with D uncertain. The CDR3 totals 13 residues. CDR1 is LGHNT and CDR2 is FRNRAP in the germline V gene. V lost 1 base to trimming and J lost 3 bases, with 6 bases between them. CDR3 in amino acids: CASGLELHYGYTF. The CDR3 DNA sequence: TGTGCTAGTGGTTTGGAGTTGCACTATGGCTACACCTTC.

This chain links TRBV9 with TRBJ2-1, with 7 bases identical to TRBD2. CDR3 size: 16 residues. The J segment lost 4 bases and the V segment lost 0 bases, leaving 7 bases of the junction unmatched. The germline V gene has CDR1 SGDLS and CDR2 YYNGEE. The DNA of the CDR3 is TGTGCCAGCAGCGTAGCCGGGAGGACCCTATACAATGAGCAGTTCTTC. It specifies CASSVAGRTLYNEQFF. Supplemented by reference TRBV9 and TRBJ2-1, the full variable domain reads DSGVTQTPKHLITATGQRVTLRCSPRSGDLSVYWYQQSLDQGLQFLIQYYNGEERAKGNILERFSAQQFPDLHSELNLSSLELGDSALYFCASSVAGRTLYNEQFFGPGTRLTVL.

The chain couples TRBV7-8 to TRBJ1-5; 8 bases agree with TRBD1. Germline CDR1 is SGHVS and CDR2 is FQNEAQ. The CDR3 loop spans 14 amino acids. Trimming took 5 bases from V and 6 from J; bases not matched to a gene: 6. The DNA of the CDR3 is TGTGCCAGCAGCGCGGACAGGGTAGCTCAGCCCCAGCATTTT. It encodes CASSADRVAQPQHF. Looking up the rest from reference TRBV7-8 and TRBJ1-5 gives the full variable domain: GAGVSQSPRYKVAKRGQDVALRCDPISGHVSLFWYQQALGQGPEFLTYFQNEAQLDKSGLPSDRFFAERPEGSVSTLKIQRTQQEDSAVYLCASSADRVAQPQHFGDGTRLSIL.

The rearrangement uses TRBV6-5 and TRBJ1-2; the match to TRBD1 covers 10 bases. The CDR3 is made up of 15 amino acids. J lost 2 bases, V lost 4 bases, and 4 bases had no gene match. The germline CDR1 and CDR2 sequences are MNHEY and SVGAGI. CDR3 DNA: TGTGCCAGCAGTTCTACGACAGGGGGCAACTATGGCTACACCTTC. As protein: CASSSTTGGNYGYTF.

V usage is TRBV10-3 and J usage is TRBJ1-5; D gene unclear. V lost 4 bases and J lost 8, with 15 bases in between. The germline V gene encodes CDR1 ENHRY and CDR2 SYGVKD. The CDR3 runs to 14 residues. CDR3 protein: CAISGPGRAEPQHF. The CDR3 region has the DNA TGTGCCATCAGTGGACCGGGCCGGGCGGAGCCCCAGCATTTT.

The chain recombines TRBV25-1 with TRBJ2-7, with D maybe TRBD2 (5 bases). Germline loops: CDR1 MGHDK, CDR2 SYGVNS. This CDR3 has 12 residues. V lost 4 bases to trimming and J lost 6 bases, with 10 bases between them. The DNA of the CDR3 is TGTGCCAGCAGTGTCCTACTAGGCGAGCAGTACTTC. This codes for CASSVLLGEQYF.

This chain links TRBV6-1 with TRBJ1-4; D ambiguous. V lost 5 bases and J lost 7, with 11 bases in between. CDR1 and CDR2 (germline): MNHNS, SASEGT. The CDR3 runs to 13 residues. The CDR3 coding sequence is TGTGCCAGCAGTAAAGGTTTTGTTGAAAAACTGTTTTTT. Amino acid sequence: CASSKGFVEKLFF.

The chain employs TRBV29-1 and TRBJ1-5; 9 bases match TRBD1. J gave up 8 bases and V 5 bases, and 7 bases lay outside the gene matches. Germline V gene sequence: CDR1 SQVTM, CDR2 ANQGSEA. The CDR3 is 13 residues long. CDR3 protein: CSVRTGGGEPQHF. For the CDR3, the DNA is TGCAGCGTTCGAACAGGGGGCGGGGAGCCCCAGCATTTT.

The chain links TRBV29-1 to TRBJ1-2; D is unclear. This CDR3 spans 12 amino acids. Per the germline V gene, CDR1 is SQVTM and CDR2 is ANQGSEA. V was shortened by 4 bases and J by 8 bases, with 14 bases between the two germline ends. The CDR3 sequence is CSVGQNVAGYTF. In DNA form, the CDR3 reads TGCAGCGTTGGCCAAAACGTCGCCGGCTACACCTTC. Using reference TRBV29-1 and TRBJ1-2 for the parts outside the CDR3, the full variable domain is SAVISQKPSRDICQRGTSLTIQCQVDSQVTMMFWYRQQPGQSLTLIATANQGSEATYESGFVIDKFPISRPNLTFSTLTVSNMSPEDSSIYLCSVGQNVAGYTFGSGTRLTVV.

DNA for the CDR3: TGCGCCAGCAGCACCGGACAGGTCTACGAGCAGTACTTC. Its translation: CASSTGQVYEQYF. This chain connects TRBV5-1 to TRBJ2-7, with 7 bases aligning to TRBD1. There are 13 residues in the CDR3. Germline V CDR1 and CDR2: SGHRS, YFSETQ. V was pared by 4 bases and J by 3 bases, with 4 bases of the junction left unmatched.

V and J are TRBV7-9 and TRBJ1-4; unclear D gene. Trimming left V 2 bases short and J 4 bases short, with 11 bases between. CDR1 is SEHNR, CDR2 FQNEAQ, per germline (reference sequence). The CDR3 is 15 amino acids. CDR3 DNA sequence: TGTGCCAGCAGCTTAAGAGAGGAAAGTAATGAAAAACTGTTTTTT. It translates to CASSLREESNEKLFF.

V is TRBV5-4 and J is TRBJ1-1, with a weak D call TRBD1 (5 bases). Germline V gene data show CDR1 as SGHNT and CDR2 as YYREEE (reference sequence). Trimming took 0 bases from V and 1 from J, leaving 10 bases between them. This CDR3 contains 15 residues. This CDR3 is CASSLVGGSNTEAFF. In DNA form, the CDR3 reads TGTGCCAGCAGCTTGGTTGGGGGATCGAACACTGAAGCTTTCTTT.

This chain connects TRBV30 to TRBJ1-3; a possible D gene is TRBD1 (6 bases). The CDR3 has 12 amino acids. V was clipped by 4 bases and J by 4 bases, with 8 bases between them. CDR1 is GTSNPN and CDR2 is SVGIG in the germline V gene (reference sequence). DNA of the CDR3: TGTGCCTGGACCGGGGGCGGAAACACCATATATTTT. Translation: CAWTGGGNTIYF.

V and J are TRBV6-6 and TRBJ2-7; D not certain. CDR1 is MNHNY and CDR2 is SVGAGI in the germline V gene (reference sequence). V dropped 4 bases and J dropped 1 base, with 14 bases sitting between them. The length of the CDR3 is 15 residues. CDR3 nucleotides: TGTGCCAGCAGTTCGACCGCAATAGGATCCTACGAGCAGTACTTC. Translating gives CASSSTAIGSYEQYF.

The gene calls are TRBV4-2 and TRBJ2-7, with a weak D call TRBD2 (6 bases). This CDR3 region has 17 residues. The germline V gene has CDR1 LGHNA and CDR2 YNFKEQ. V lost 6 bases and J lost 0, with 21 bases in between. This chain's CDR3 is CASRPGVGTARSYEQYF. DNA for the CDR3: TGTGCCAGCAGGCCGGGGGTGGGGACGGCGCGCTCCTACGAGCAGTACTTC.